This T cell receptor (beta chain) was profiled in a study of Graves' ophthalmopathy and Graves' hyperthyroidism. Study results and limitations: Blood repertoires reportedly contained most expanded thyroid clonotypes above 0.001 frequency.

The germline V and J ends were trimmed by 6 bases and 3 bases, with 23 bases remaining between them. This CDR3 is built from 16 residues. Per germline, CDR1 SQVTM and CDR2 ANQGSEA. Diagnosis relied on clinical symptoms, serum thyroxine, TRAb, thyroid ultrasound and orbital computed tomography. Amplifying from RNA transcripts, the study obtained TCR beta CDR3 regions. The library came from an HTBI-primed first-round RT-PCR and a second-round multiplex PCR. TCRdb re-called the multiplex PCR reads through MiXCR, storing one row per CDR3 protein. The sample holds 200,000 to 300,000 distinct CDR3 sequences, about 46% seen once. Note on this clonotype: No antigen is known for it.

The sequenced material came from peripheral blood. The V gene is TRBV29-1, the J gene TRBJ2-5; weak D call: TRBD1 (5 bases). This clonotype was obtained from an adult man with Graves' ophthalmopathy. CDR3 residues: CSVEPTARRPKETQYF. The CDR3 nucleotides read TGCAGCGTCGAGCCGACAGCCAGGCGGCCTAAAGAGACCCAGTACTTC.